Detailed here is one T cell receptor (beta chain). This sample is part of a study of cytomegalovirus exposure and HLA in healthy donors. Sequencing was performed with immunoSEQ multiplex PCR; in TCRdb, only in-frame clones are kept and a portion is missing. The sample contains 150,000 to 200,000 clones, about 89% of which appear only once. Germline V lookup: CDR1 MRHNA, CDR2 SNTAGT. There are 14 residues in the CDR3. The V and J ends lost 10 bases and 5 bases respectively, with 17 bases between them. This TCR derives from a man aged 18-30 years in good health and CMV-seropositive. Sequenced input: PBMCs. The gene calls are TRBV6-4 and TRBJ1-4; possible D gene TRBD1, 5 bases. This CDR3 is CANSGGDQNEKLFF. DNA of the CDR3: TGTGCCAACTCCGGAGGGGACCAAAATGAAAAACTGTTTTTT.